What follows describes a single T cell receptor beta chain. Its antigen remains unidentified. This CDR3 has 17 amino acids. Trimming took off 1 base at V and 7 bases at J, with 23 bases between the two ends. Germline V gene sequence: CDR1 GTSNPN, CDR2 SVGIG (reference sequence). This sample was taken from a study of vaccination effects on CD4 cells after COVID-19. Investigators separated out CD4+ T cells once around nine days of culture had passed. This table comes from immunoSEQ multiplex PCR, and its TCRdb copy is limited to in-frame clones, with some not included. The repertoire has tens of thousands of clones, around 70% of them found once; the top ten carry roughly 8.6%.

This sequence was found in a human donor who had a prior SARS-CoV-2 infection. Sample: CD4+ T cells from PBMCs cultured without peptide, taken before COVID-19 vaccination. J is TRBJ2-1 and V is TRBV30, with D maybe TRBD2 (6 bases). The CDR3 sequence is CAWSATLIGSSVNEQFF. The CDR3 bases are TGTGCCTGGAGTGCCACCTTGATCGGGAGCTCGGTAAATGAGCAGTTCTTC.